One TCR beta chain is described in this entry. This record comes from a study of blood T cell repertoires in COVID-19. Clones were sequenced by immunoSEQ multiplex PCR, and TCRdb holds only the in-frame ones, with some missing. The table lists a few hundred thousand clones, roughly 80% of them singletons. Germline V lookup: CDR1 SEHNR, CDR2 FQNEAQ (reference sequence). This CDR3 is built from 17 residues. V was cut by 5 bases and J by 4 bases, with 23 bases left in between. The clonotype was recovered from a woman younger than 35 with acute or convalescent COVID-19. The sample taken for sequencing was peripheral blood. The J gene is TRBJ1-2, the V gene TRBV7-9; a weak D match, TRBD1 (6 bases). In DNA form, the CDR3 reads TGTGCCAGCAGCCAAAGCCCAACTTTCGGGGACACCTATGGCTACACCTTC. Translation gives CASSQSPTFGDTYGYTF.